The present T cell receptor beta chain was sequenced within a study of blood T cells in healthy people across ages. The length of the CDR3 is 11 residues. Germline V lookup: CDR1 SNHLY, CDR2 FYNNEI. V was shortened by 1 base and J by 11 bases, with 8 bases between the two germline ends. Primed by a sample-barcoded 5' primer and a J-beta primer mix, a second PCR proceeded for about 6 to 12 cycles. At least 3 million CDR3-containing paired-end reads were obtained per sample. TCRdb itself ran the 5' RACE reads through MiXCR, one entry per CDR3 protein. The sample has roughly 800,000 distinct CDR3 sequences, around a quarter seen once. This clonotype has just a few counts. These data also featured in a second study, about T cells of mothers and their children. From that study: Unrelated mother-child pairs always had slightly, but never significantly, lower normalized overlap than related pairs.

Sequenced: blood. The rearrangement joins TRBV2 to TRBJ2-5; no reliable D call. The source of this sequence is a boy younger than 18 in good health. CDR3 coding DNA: TGTGCCAGCAGTGAAGTATCCACTCAGTACTTC. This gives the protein CASSEVSTQYF. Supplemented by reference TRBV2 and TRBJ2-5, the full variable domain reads EPEVTQTPSHQVTQMGQEVILRCVPISNHLYFYWYRQILGQKVEFLVSFYNNEISEKSEIFDDQFSVERPDGSNFTLKIRSTKLEDSAMYFCASSEVSTQYFGPGTRLLVL.